The clone carrying this T cell receptor beta chain was recorded only once. Its antigen is unknown. About 0.5 to 1 ug RNA was reverse transcribed with random hexamers. Coverage of TCR beta CDR3 amplification by immunoSEQ multiplex PCR extended to 54 Vbeta and 13 Jbeta. TCRdb reprocessed the immunoSEQ multiplex PCR reads with MiXCR, giving one entry per CDR3 protein. The sample carries 200,000 to 250,000 distinct CDR3 sequences, about 95% recorded once. There are 16 residues in the CDR3. Per the germline V gene, CDR1 is SGDLS and CDR2 is YYNGEE. Trimming removed 0 bases from V and 5 bases from J, with 17 bases in between. The data belong to a study of CD8 T cells in Susac syndrome. Study-wide points: The number of individuals included in the study's TCR sequencing and HLA analysis was acknowledged as relatively small.

Relapsing-remitting disease, either stable or active, was present in the multiple sclerosis controls, who were treatment-naive patients. TEMRA cells underwent FACS enrichment and CD8+ and CD4+ T cells underwent negative isolation. Sequencing was done on a sample of CD4+ T cells from PBMCs. This sequence originates from a human donor with multiple sclerosis. This chain connects TRBV9 to TRBJ2-5; possible D gene TRBD2, 5 bases. The CDR3 loop is CASSVGGVGSGETQYF. The DNA for the CDR3 is TGTGCCAGCAGCGTAGGTGGGGTTGGGAGTGGCGAGACCCAGTACTTC. The complete variable domain, with remaining parts taken from reference TRBV9 and TRBJ2-5, reads DSGVTQTPKHLITATGQRVTLRCSPRSGDLSVYWYQQSLDQGLQFLIQYYNGEERAKGNILERFSAQQFPDLHSELNLSSLELGDSALYFCASSVGGVGSGETQYFGPGTRLLVL.